This T cell receptor (beta chain) was sequenced during a study of post-analysis software for immune sequencing data. Study outcomes and limitations: Included in a set of roughly 5 TRBV segments more frequent in patients than controls were TRBV5-6, TRBV5-1 and TRBV20-1.

The CDR3 runs 16 residues. From germline, CDR1 is SGHRS and CDR2 YFSETQ. cDNA libraries for TCR beta contained unique molecular identifiers. TCRdb ran MiXCR on the PCR reads and lists one entry per CDR3 protein. The sample shows hundreds of thousands of distinct CDR3 sequences, approximately 30% of them seen only once. A note on this clonotype: Its specificity is not known. Relative to the germline gene, one junction end is altered; a read error may explain this.

This receptor was identified in a girl under 18 with multiple sclerosis. The rearrangement links TRBV5-1 to TRBJ2-1; unclear D gene. Sequencing input: blood. CDR3 in amino acids: CTSSLEEFGGYNEQFF. DNA for the CDR3: TGCACCAGCAGCTTGGAAGAGTTTGGTGGATACAATGAGCAGTTCTTC.